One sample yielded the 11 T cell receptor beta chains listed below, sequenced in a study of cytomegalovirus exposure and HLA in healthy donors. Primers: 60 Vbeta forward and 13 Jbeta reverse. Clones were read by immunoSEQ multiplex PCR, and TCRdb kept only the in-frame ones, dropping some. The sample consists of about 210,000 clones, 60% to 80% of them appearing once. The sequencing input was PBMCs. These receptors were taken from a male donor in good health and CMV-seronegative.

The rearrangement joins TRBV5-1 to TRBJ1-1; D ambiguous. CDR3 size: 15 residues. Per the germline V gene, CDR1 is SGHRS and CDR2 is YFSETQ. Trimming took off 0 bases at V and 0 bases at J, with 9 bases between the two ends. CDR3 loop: CASSLGQAMNTEAFF. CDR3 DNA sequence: TGCGCCAGCAGCTTGGGGCAGGCAATGAACACTGAAGCTTTCTTT.

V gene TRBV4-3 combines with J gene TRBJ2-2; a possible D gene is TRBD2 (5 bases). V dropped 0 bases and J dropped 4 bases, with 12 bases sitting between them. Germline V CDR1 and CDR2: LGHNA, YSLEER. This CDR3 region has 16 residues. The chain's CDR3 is CASSQDREGITGELFF. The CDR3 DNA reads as TGCGCCAGCAGCCAAGATCGGGAAGGAATCACCGGGGAGCTGTTTTTT.

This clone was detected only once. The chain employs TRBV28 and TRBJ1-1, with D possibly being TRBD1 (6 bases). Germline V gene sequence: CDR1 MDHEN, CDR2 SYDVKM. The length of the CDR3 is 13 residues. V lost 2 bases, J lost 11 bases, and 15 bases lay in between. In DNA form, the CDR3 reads TGTGCCAGCAGTTTACTGGGGGGGCGCGGGGCTTTCTTT. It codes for CASSLLGGRGAFF.

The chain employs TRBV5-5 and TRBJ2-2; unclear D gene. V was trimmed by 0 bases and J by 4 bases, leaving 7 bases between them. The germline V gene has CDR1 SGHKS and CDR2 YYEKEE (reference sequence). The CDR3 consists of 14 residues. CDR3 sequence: CASSLDPGTGELFF. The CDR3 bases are TGTGCCAGCAGCTTGGACCCAGGCACCGGGGAGCTGTTTTTT.

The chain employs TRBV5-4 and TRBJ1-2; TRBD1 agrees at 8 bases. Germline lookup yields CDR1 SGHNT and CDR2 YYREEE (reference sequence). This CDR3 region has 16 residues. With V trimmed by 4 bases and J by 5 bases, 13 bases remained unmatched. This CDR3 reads CASSPGTGQSPYGYTF. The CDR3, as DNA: TGTGCCAGCAGCCCCGGGACAGGCCAGTCCCCATATGGCTACACCTTC.

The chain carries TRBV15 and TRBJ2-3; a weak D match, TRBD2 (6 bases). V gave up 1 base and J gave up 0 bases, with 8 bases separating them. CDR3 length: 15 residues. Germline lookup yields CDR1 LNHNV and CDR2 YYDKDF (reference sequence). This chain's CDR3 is CATSRGRDSTDTQYF. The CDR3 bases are TGTGCCACCAGCAGAGGGCGGGACAGCACAGATACGCAGTATTTT.

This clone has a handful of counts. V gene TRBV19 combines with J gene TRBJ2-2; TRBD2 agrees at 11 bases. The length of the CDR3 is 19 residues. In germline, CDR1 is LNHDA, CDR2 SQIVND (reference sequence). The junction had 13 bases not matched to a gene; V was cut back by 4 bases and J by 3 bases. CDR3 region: CASSKGSLSGRADTGELFF. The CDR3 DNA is TGTGCCAGTAGTAAAGGATCCCTTAGCGGGAGGGCCGACACCGGGGAGCTGTTTTTT.

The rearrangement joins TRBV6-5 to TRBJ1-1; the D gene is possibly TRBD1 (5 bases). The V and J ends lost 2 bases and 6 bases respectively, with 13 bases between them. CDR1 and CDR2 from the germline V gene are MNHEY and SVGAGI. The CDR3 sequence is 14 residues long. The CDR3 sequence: CASSYGGEGPEAFF. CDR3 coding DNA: TGTGCCAGCAGTTACGGGGGGGAGGGGCCTGAAGCTTTCTTT.

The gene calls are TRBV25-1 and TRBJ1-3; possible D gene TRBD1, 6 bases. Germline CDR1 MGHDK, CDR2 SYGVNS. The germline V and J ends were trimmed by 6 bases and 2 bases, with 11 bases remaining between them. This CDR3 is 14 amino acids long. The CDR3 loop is CASRKTGPGNTIYF. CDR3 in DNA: TGTGCCAGCAGAAAAACAGGGCCTGGAAACACCATATATTTT.

The CDR3 DNA sequence: TGTGCCAGTAGCCTGACAGGGTGGACTGAAGCTTTCTTT. Protein: CASSLTGWTEAFF. The chain has TRBV19 and TRBJ1-1, with 7 bases aligning to TRBD1. V shed 6 bases and J 5 bases; nucleotides not matched to a gene: 6. CDR3 length: 13 amino acids. CDR1 LNHDA and CDR2 SQIVND come from the germline V gene (reference sequence).

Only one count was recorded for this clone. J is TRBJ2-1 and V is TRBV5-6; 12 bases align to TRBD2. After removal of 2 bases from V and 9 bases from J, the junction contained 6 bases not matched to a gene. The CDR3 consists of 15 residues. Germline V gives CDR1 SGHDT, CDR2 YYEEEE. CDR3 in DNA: TGTGCCAGCAGCTTATCTAGCGGGAGGGCCGGTGAGCAGTTCTTC. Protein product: CASSLSSGRAGEQFF.